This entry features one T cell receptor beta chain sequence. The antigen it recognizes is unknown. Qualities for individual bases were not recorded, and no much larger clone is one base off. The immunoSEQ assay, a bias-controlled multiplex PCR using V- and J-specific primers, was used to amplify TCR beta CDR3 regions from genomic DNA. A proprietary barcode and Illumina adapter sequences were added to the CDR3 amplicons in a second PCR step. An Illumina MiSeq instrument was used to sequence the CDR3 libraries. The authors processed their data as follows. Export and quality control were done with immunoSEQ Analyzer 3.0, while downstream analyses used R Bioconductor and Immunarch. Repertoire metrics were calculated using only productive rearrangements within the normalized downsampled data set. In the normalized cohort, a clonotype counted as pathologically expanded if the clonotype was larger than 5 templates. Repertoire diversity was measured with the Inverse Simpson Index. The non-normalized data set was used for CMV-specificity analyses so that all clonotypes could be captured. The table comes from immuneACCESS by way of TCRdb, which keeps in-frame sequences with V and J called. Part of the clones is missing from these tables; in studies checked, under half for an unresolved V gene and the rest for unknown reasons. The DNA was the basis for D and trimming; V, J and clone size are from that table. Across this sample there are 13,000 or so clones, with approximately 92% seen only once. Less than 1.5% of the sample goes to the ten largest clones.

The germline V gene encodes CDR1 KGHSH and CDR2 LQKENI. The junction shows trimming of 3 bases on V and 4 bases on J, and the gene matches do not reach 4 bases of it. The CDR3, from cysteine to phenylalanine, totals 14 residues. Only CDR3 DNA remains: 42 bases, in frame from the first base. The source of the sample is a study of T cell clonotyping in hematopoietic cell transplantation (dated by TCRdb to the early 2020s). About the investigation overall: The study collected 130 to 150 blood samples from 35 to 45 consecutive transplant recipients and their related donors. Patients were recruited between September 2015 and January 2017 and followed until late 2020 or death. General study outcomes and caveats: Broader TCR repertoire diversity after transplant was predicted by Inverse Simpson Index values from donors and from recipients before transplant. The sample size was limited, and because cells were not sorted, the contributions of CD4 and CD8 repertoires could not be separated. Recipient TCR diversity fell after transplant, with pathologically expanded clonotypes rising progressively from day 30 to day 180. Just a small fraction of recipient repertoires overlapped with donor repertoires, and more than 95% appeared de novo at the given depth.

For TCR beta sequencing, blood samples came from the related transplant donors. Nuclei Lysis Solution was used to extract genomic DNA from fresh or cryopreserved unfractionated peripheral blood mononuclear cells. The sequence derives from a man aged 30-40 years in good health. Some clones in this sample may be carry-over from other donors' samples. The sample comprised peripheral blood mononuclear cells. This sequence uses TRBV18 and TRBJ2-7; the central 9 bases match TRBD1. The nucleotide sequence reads TGTGCCAGCTCACCGGACAGGGGTATGTACGAGCAGTACTTC. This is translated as CASSPDRGMYEQYF. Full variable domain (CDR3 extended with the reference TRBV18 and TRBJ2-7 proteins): NAGVMQNPRHLVRRRGQEARLRCSPMKGHSHVYWYRQLPEEGLKFMVYLQKENIIDESGMPKERFSAEFPKEGPSILRIQQVVRGDSAAYFCASSPDRGMYEQYFGPGTRLTVT.